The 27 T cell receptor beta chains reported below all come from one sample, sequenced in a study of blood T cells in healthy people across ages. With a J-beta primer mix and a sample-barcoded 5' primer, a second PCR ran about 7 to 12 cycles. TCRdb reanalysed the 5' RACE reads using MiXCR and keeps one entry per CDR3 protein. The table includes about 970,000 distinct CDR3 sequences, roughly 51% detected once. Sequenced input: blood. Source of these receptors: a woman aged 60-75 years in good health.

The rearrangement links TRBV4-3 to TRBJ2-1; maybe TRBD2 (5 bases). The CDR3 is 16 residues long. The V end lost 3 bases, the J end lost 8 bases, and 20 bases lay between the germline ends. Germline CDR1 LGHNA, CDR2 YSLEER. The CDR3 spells CASSQAQDSRSHEQFF. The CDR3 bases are TGCGCCAGCAGCCAGGCCCAGGACTCCCGGAGTCATGAGCAGTTCTTC.

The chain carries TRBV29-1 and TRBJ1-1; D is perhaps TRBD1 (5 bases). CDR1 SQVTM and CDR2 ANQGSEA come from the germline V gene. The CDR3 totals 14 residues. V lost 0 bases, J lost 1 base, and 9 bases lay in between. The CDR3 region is CSVEELGGNTEAFF. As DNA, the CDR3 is TGCAGCGTTGAAGAATTGGGGGGGAACACTGAAGCTTTCTTT.

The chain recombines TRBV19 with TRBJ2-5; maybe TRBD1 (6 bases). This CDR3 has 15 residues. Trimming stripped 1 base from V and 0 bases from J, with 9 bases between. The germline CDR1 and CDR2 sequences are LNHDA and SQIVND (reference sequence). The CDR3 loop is CASSIGQGYQETQYF. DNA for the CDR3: TGTGCCAGTAGTATAGGGCAGGGGTACCAAGAGACCCAGTACTTC.

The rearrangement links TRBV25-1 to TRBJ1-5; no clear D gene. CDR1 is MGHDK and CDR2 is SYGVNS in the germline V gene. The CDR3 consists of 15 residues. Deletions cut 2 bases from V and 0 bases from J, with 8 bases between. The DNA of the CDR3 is TGTGCCAGCAGTGAAACTGGGCCTAGCAATCAGCCCCAGCATTTT. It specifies CASSETGPSNQPQHF.

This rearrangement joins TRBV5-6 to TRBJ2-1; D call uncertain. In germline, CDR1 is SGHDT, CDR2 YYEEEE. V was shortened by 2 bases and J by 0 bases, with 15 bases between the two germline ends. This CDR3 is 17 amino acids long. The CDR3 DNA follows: TGTGCCAGCAGCTTTTGGTATGAAAAAACCTCCTACAATGAGCAGTTCTTC. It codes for CASSFWYEKTSYNEQFF. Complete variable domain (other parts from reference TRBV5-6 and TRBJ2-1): DAGVTQSPTHLIKTRGQQVTLRCSPKSGHDTVSWYQQALGQGPQFIFQYYEEEERQRGNFPDRFSGHQFPNYSSELNVNALLLGDSALYLCASSFWYEKTSYNEQFFGPGTRLTVL.

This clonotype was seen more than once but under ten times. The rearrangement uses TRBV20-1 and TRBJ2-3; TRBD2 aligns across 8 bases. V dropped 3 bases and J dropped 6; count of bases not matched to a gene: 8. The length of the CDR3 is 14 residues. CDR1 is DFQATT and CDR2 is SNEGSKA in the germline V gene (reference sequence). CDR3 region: CSARPGGFRDTQYF. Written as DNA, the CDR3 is TGCAGTGCTAGGCCGGGGGGGTTTCGGGATACGCAGTATTTT.

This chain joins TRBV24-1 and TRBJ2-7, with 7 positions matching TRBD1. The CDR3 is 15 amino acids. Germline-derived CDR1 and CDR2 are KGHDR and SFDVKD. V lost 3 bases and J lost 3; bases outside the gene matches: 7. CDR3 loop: CATSDTTGQSYEQYF. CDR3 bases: TGTGCCACCAGTGATACCACGGGACAGAGCTACGAGCAGTACTTC.

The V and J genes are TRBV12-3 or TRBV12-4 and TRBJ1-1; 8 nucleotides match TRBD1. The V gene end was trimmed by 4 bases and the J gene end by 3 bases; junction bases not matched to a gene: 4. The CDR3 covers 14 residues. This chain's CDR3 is CASSYVDRDTEAFF. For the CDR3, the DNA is TGTGCCAGCAGTTACGTGGACAGGGACACTGAAGCTTTCTTT.

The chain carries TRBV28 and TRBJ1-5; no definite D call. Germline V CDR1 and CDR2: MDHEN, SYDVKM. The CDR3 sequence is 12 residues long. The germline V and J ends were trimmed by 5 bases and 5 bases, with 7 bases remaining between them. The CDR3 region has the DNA TGTGCCAGCAGTAAAAATTATCAGCCCCAGCATTTT. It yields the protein CASSKNYQPQHF. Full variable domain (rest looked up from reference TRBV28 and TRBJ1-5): DVKVTQSSRYLVKRTGEKVFLECVQDMDHENMFWYRQDPGLGLRLIYFSYDVKMKEKGDIPEGYSVSREKKERFSLILESASTNQTSMYLCASSKNYQPQHFGDGTRLSIL.

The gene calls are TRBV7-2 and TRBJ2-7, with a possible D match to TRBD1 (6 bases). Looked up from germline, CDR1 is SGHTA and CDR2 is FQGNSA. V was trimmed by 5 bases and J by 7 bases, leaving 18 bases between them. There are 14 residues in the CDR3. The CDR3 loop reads CASSQGPRVVEQYF. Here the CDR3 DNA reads TGTGCCAGCAGCCAGGGGCCAAGGGTGGTAGAGCAGTACTTC.

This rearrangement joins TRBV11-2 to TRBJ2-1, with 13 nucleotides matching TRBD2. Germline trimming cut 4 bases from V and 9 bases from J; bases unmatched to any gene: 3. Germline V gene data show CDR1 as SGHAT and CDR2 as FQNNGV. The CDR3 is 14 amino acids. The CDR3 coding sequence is TGTGCCAGCAGCTCGGGACTAGCGGGATGTGAGCAGTTCTTC. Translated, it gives CASSSGLAGCEQFF.

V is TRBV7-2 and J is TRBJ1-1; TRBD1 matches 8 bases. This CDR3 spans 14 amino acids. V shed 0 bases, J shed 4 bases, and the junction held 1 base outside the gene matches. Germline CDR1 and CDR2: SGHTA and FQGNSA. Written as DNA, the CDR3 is TGTGCCAGCAGCTTAGCGGGACAGGCCACTGAAGCTTTCTTT. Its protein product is CASSLAGQATEAFF.

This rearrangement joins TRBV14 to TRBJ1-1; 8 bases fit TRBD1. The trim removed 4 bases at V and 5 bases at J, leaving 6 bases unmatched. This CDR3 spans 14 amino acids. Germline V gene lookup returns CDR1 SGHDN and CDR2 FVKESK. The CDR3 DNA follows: TGTGCCAGCAGCCGTGACAGGGGAGCAACTGAAGCTTTCTTT. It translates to CASSRDRGATEAFF. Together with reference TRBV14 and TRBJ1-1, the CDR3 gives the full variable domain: EAGVTQFPSHSVIEKGQTVTLRCDPISGHDNLYWYRRVMGKEIKFLLHFVKESKQDESGMPNNRFLAERTGGTYSTLKVQPAELEDSGVYFCASSRDRGATEAFFGQGTRLTVV.

The CDR3, as DNA: TGCGCCAGCAGCCAGGGACAGGGCCCCCTTGATCAGCCCCAGCATTTT. It codes for CASSQGQGPLDQPQHF. The chain carries TRBV4-1 and TRBJ1-5, with 9 bases fitting TRBD1. The junction had 8 bases not matched to a gene; V was cut back by 3 bases and J by 5 bases. This CDR3 has 16 amino acids. In germline, CDR1 is MGHRA, CDR2 YSYEKL.

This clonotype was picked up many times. In DNA, the CDR3 is TGTGCCAGCAGCCAGGGGCCCCACGAGCAGTACTTC. It specifies CASSQGPHEQYF. V and J are TRBV7-2 and TRBJ2-7, with D tentatively TRBD1 (6 bases). V was clipped by 5 bases and J by 5 bases, with 10 bases between them. The CDR3 covers 12 residues. Germline V CDR1 and CDR2: SGHTA, FQGNSA.

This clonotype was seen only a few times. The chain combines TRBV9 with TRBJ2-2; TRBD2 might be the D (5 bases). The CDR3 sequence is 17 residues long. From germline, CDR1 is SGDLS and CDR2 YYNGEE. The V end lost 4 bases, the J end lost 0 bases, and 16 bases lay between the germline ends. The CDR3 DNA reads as TGTGCCAGCAGCCTCCTGGATAGGACTTCGAACACCGGGGAGCTGTTTTTT. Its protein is CASSLLDRTSNTGELFF.

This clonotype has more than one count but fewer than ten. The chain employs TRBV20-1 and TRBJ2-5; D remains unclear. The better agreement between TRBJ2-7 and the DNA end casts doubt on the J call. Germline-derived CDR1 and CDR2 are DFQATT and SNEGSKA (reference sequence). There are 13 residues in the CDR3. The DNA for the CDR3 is TGCAGTGTAAGTCACGGTAGTAAGGGCGAGCAGTACTTC. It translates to CSVSHGSKGEQYF.

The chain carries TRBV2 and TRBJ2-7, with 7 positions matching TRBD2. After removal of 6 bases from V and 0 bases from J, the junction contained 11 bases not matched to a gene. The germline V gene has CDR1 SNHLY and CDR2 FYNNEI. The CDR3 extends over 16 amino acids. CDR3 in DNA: TGTGCCAGCAGCGAGCCTGGGGTAGCGGGCTCCTACGAGCAGTACTTC. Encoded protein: CASSEPGVAGSYEQYF.

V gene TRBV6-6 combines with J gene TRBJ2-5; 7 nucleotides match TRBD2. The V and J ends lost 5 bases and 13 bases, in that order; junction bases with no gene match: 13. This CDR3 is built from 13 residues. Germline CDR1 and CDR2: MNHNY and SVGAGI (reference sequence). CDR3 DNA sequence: TGTGCCAGCAGTACCCGTAGCGGGCCTCCCGGGTACTTC. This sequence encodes CASSTRSGPPGYF.

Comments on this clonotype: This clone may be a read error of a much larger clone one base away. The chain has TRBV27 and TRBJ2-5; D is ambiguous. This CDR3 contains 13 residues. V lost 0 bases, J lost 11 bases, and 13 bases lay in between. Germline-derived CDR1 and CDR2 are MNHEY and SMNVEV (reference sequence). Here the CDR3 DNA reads TGTGCCAGCAGTTTATCGTACCTCTACGGGCAGTACTTC. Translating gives CASSLSYLYGQYF.

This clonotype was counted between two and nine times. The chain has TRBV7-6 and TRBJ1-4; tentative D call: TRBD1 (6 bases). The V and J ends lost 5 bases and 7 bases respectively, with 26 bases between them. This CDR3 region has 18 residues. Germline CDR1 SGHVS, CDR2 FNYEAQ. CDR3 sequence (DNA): TGTGCCAGCAGCCCGCACTACAGGGACCGCTCCGGCGTTGAAAAACTGTTTTTT. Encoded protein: CASSPHYRDRSGVEKLFF.

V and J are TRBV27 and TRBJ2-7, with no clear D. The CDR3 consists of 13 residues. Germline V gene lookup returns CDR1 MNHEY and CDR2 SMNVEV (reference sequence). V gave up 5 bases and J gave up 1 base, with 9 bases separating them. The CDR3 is CASSPFESYEQYF. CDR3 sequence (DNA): TGTGCCAGCAGTCCCTTTGAATCCTACGAGCAGTACTTC.

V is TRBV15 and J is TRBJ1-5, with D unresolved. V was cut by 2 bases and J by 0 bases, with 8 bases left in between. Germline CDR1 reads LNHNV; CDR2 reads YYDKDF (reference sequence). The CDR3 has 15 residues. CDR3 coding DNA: TGTGCCACCAGCAGATCCCGAGGTAGCAATCAGCCCCAGCATTTT. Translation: CATSRSRGSNQPQHF.

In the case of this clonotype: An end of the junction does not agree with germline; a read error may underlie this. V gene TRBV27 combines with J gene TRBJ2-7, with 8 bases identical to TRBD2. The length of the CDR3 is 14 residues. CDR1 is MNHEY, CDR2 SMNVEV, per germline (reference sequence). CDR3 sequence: CTSLRTSSSYEQYF. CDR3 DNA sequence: TGTACCAGCCTTCGGACTAGCAGCTCCTACGAGCAGTACTTC.

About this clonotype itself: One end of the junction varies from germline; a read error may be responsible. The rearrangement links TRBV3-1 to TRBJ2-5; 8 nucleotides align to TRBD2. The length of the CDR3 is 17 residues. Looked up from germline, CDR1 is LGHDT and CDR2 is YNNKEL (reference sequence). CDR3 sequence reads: CASCQERIAGLQETQYF. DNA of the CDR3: TGTGCCAGCTGCCAAGAAAGGATAGCGGGGCTCCAAGAGACCCAGTACTTC.

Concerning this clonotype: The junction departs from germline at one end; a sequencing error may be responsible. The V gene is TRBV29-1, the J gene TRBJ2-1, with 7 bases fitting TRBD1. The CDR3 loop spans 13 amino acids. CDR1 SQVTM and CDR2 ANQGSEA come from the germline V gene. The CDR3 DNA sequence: TGCAGCGTTCAGGGGGTCCCCTTCAATGAACAGTTCTTC. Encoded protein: CSVQGVPFNEQFF.

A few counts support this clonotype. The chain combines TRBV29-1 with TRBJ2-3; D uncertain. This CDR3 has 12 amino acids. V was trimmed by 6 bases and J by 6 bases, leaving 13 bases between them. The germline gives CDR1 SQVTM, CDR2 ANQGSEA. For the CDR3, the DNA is TGCAGCGTGTCGGCTAGAGGTGATACGCAGTATTTT. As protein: CSVSARGDTQYF.